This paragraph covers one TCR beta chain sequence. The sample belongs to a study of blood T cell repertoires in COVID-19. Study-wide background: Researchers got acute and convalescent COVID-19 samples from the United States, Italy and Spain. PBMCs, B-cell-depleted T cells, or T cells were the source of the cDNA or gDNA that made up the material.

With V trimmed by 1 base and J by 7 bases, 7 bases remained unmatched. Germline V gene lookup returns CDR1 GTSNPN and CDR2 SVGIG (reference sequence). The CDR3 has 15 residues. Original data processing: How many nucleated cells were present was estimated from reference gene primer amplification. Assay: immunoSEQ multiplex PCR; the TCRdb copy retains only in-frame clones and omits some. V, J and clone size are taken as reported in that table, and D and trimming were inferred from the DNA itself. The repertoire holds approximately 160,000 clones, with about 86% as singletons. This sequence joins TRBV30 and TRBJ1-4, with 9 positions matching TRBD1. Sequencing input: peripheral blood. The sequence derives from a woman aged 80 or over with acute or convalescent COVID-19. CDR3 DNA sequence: TGTGCCTGGAGTGCCTTGGGACAGGGAAGTGAAAAACTGTTTTTT. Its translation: CAWSALGQGSEKLFF.